These 23 T cell receptor beta chains originate from one sample sequenced in a study of T cells in placental villitis. This was the immunoSEQ v4 assay. TCRdb's table, derived via immunoSEQ multiplex PCR, lists solely in-frame clones and lacks some. The sample has just under 2,500 clones; more than 75% are singletons. The specimen sequenced was placental tissue containing maternal and fetal cells. The receptors here all came from a human patient with infectious villitis; the placental T cells may come from both mother and fetus.

This clone was counted once. The chain recombines TRBV5-4 with TRBJ2-1, with D maybe TRBD1 (5 bases). Deletions cut 5 bases from V and 6 bases from J, with 15 bases between. The CDR3 runs 14 residues. The V gene's germline CDR1 is SGHNT and CDR2 YYREEE (reference sequence). The CDR3 coding sequence is TGTGCCAGCAGTCCCCGCAGGGTACTCAATGAGCAGTTCTTC. It specifies CASSPRRVLNEQFF.

This clone showed up just once. The J gene is TRBJ1-5, the V gene TRBV28; the match to TRBD1 covers 8 bases. The CDR3 length is 16 residues. Germline V lookup: CDR1 MDHEN, CDR2 SYDVKM. V trimming: 3 bases; J trimming: 2 bases; junction bases outside the gene matches: 6. The CDR3 reads CASSFWTGRGNQPQHF. CDR3 coding DNA: TGTGCCAGCAGTTTTTGGACAGGGAGGGGCAATCAGCCCCAGCATTTT.

The chain couples TRBV10-3 to TRBJ2-7, with TRBD1 identical over 11 bases. The CDR3 is made up of 13 amino acids. In germline, CDR1 is ENHRY, CDR2 SYGVKD. V lost 6 bases, J lost 3 bases, and 1 base stayed unmatched. The CDR3 is CAISGTGGYEQYF. CDR3 nucleotide sequence: TGTGCCATCAGCGGGACAGGGGGCTACGAGCAGTACTTC.

The rearrangement links TRBV15 to TRBJ1-1; D gene uncertain. Between the trimmed V and J ends, which lost 0 bases and 4 bases, there was a span of 9 bases. The CDR3 consists of 14 residues. Germline lookup yields CDR1 LNHNV and CDR2 YYDKDF (reference sequence). The CDR3 sequence is CATSRDSGITEAFF. CDR3 coding DNA: TGTGCCACCAGCAGAGATTCGGGGATCACTGAAGCTTTCTTT.

This chain joins TRBV5-1 and TRBJ1-4; D may be TRBD1 (5 bases). The V and J ends lost 2 bases and 4 bases respectively, with 9 bases between them. The germline gives CDR1 SGHRS, CDR2 YFSETQ. This CDR3 is built from 14 residues. The CDR3 here is CASSFGQGNEKLFF. The DNA of the CDR3 is TGCGCCAGCAGCTTTGGGCAGGGTAATGAAAAACTGTTTTTT.

A single count supports this clone. This chain links TRBV2 with TRBJ1-1; D possibly corresponds to TRBD1 (5 bases). V lost 10 bases to trimming and J lost 2 bases, with 17 bases between them. CDR3 length equals 14 residues. Germline V gives CDR1 SNHLY, CDR2 FYNNEI. The CDR3 sequence is CAIHRGEGNTEAFF. The CDR3 region has the DNA TGTGCCATACACCGGGGCGAAGGTAACACTGAAGCTTTCTTT.

J is TRBJ2-2 and V is TRBV12-3 or TRBV12-4, with D unclear. V was cut by 6 bases and J by 5 bases, with 7 bases left in between. The CDR3 runs to 12 residues. The CDR3 protein is CASRRVTGELFF. The DNA of the CDR3 is TGTGCCAGCAGAAGGGTAACCGGGGAGCTGTTTTTT.

This clone has a handful of counts. The chain has TRBV11-2 and TRBJ2-1; D uncertain. The V gene lost 1 base and the J gene lost 6 bases, with 10 bases spanning the gap. CDR1 and CDR2 (germline): SGHAT, FQNNGV. This CDR3 has 14 residues. The CDR3: CASSLGGSLNEQFF. CDR3 nucleotide sequence: TGTGCCAGCAGCTTAGGAGGTAGCCTCAATGAGCAGTTCTTC.

This clone was seen a single time. The chain joins TRBV5-4 to TRBJ1-2, with 11 bases matching TRBD1. The CDR3 covers 15 residues. Unmatched junction bases numbered 1, after V lost 3 bases and J lost 0 bases. Germline V lookup: CDR1 SGHNT, CDR2 YYREEE (reference sequence). DNA of the CDR3: TGTGCCAGCAGCTGGGGACAGGGGGCTAACTATGGCTACACCTTC. It yields the protein CASSWGQGANYGYTF. The variable domain in full, completed from reference TRBV5-4 and TRBJ1-2, reads ETGVTQSPTHLIKTRGQQVTLRCSSQSGHNTVSWYQQALGQGPQFIFQYYREEENGRGNFPPRFSGLQFPNYSSELNVNALELDDSALYLCASSWGQGANYGYTFGSGTRLTVV.

On this clone: Other DNA sequences in this specimen translate into the identical CDR3. The gene calls are TRBV6-1 and TRBJ2-3; D uncertain. V lost 3 bases and J 2 bases, leaving 0 bases between the germline ends. Per germline, CDR1 MNHNS and CDR2 SASEGT. The CDR3 runs 11 residues. CDR3 coding DNA: TGTGCCAGCAGTGACACAGATACGCAGTATTTT. Protein product: CASSDTDTQYF.

The chain is built from TRBV5-6 and TRBJ2-4; TRBD1 matches at 7 bases. Trimming at V came to 4 bases and at J to 6 bases, leaving 10 bases not matched to a gene. CDR1 and CDR2 from the germline V gene are SGHDT and YYEEEE. The CDR3 has 15 residues. The CDR3 DNA reads as TGTGCCAGCAGCACCTGGGACAGTCGGATAAACATTCAGTACTTC. It translates to CASSTWDSRINIQYF.

This clone turned up a few times. The chain has TRBV7-9 and TRBJ2-3, with D possibly being TRBD1 or TRBD2 (5 bases each). Germline V gene lookup returns CDR1 SEHNR and CDR2 FQNEAQ (reference sequence). This CDR3 region has 14 residues. Trimming took 0 bases from V and 1 from J, leaving 5 bases between them. CDR3 in amino acids: CASSLAGGTDTQYF. CDR3 in DNA: TGTGCCAGCAGCTTAGCGGGGGGCACAGATACGCAGTATTTT. Full variable domain (remainder filled in from reference TRBV7-9 and TRBJ2-3): DTGVSQNPRHKITKRGQNVTFRCDPISEHNRLYWYRQTLGQGPEFLTYFQNEAQLEKSRLLSDRFSAERPKGSFSTLEIQRTEQGDSAMYLCASSLAGGTDTQYFGPGTRLTVL.

The rearrangement joins TRBV24-1 to TRBJ2-7; 7 bases line up with TRBD1. Per the germline V gene, CDR1 is KGHDR and CDR2 is SFDVKD. J gave up 4 bases and V 3 bases, and 2 bases lay outside the gene matches. The CDR3 is 13 amino acids. CDR3 DNA: TGTGCCACCAGTGATAACAGGGGATACGAGCAGTACTTC. This sequence encodes CATSDNRGYEQYF.

This clone was found a few times. This sequence joins TRBV6-1 and TRBJ2-7; D is perhaps TRBD2 (5 bases). From germline, CDR1 is MNHNS and CDR2 SASEGT. The CDR3 runs to 14 residues. Trimming removed 3 bases at V and 0 bases at J, with 9 bases between. This CDR3 is CASSERVSSYEQYF. Written as DNA, the CDR3 is TGTGCCAGCAGTGAGAGGGTAAGCTCCTACGAGCAGTACTTC.

The gene calls are TRBV5-1 and TRBJ1-1; no reliable D call. CDR1 is SGHRS and CDR2 is YFSETQ in the germline V gene. V dropped 0 bases and J dropped 0 bases, with 3 bases sitting between them. The CDR3 runs 13 residues. CDR3 sequence: CASSLGLNTEAFF. The CDR3 bases are TGCGCCAGCAGCTTGGGATTGAACACTGAAGCTTTCTTT.

The CDR3 here is CASSQEVASIGEAFF. CDR3 DNA: TGCGCCAGCAGCCAAGAGGTGGCTTCCATCGGGGAAGCTTTCTTT. The chain joins TRBV4-1 to TRBJ1-1; D unclear. Germline V gene sequence: CDR1 MGHRA, CDR2 YSYEKL. There are 15 residues in the CDR3. V lost 0 bases and J 8 bases, leaving 16 bases between the germline ends.

This clone is medium-sized by share. The chain couples TRBV29-1 to TRBJ2-7, with D possibly called TRBD1 or TRBD2 (5 bases each). CDR1 and CDR2 from the germline V gene are SQVTM and ANQGSEA. CDR3 length equals 13 residues. Between the trimmed V and J ends, which lost 5 bases and 3 bases, there was a span of 14 bases. CDR3 amino acids: CSVLSGLFYEQYF. CDR3 DNA: TGCAGCGTTCTCTCGGGGCTTTTCTACGAGCAGTACTTC.

This chain uses TRBV19 with TRBJ1-4; no clear D. The CDR3 is made up of 13 amino acids. V was pared by 4 bases and J by 0 bases, with 3 bases between. The germline CDR1 and CDR2 sequences are LNHDA and SQIVND (reference sequence). This chain's CDR3 is CASSRTTNEKLFF. Written as DNA, the CDR3 is TGTGCCAGTAGTAGGACAACTAATGAAAAACTGTTTTTT.

Turning to this clone: The CDR3 does not end in the conserved phenylalanine or tryptophan, so this is likely a read error. It is unclear where the CDR3 begins or ends on the DNA, so no DNA is shown, and the CDR3 is as TCRdb lists it. V and J are TRBV18 and TRBJ1-1. Germline V lookup: CDR1 KGHSH, CDR2 LQKENI. The CDR3 is made up of 12 amino acids, end residues included. The CDR3 loop is CASSPQNTAPFS.

The chain uses TRBV30 and TRBJ2-5, with 13 bases that match TRBD2. The CDR3 runs to 15 residues. CDR1 GTSNPN and CDR2 SVGIG come from the germline V gene (reference sequence). After removal of 0 bases from V and 2 bases from J, the junction contained 0 bases not matched to a gene. In DNA form, the CDR3 reads TGTGCCTGGAGTGTACTAGCGGGGGGGCAAGAGACCCAGTACTTC. Its protein is CAWSVLAGGQETQYF.

The V call is TRBV6-5, the J call TRBJ2-7; 8 nucleotides match TRBD2. Germline V lookup: CDR1 MNHEY, CDR2 SVGAGI. J lost 3 bases, V lost 0 bases, and 7 bases had no gene match. The CDR3 loop spans 16 amino acids. CDR3 in amino acids: CASSYSKAGAVYEQYF. As DNA, the CDR3 is TGTGCCAGCAGTTACTCGAAAGCGGGGGCCGTCTACGAGCAGTACTTC.

This chain links TRBV2 with TRBJ1-1; D gene unclear. V was trimmed by 5 bases and J by 1 base, leaving 5 bases between them. CDR1 and CDR2 (germline): SNHLY, FYNNEI. This CDR3 is 12 amino acids long. The CDR3 nucleotides read TGTGCCAGCAGTTTAAGGAACACTGAAGCTTTCTTT. Its translation: CASSLRNTEAFF.

This clone was picked up one time. The chain couples TRBV30 to TRBJ1-1; D unresolved. The CDR3 runs 11 residues. Between the trimmed V and J ends, which lost 3 bases and 1 base, there was a span of 3 bases. Germline V lookup: CDR1 GTSNPN, CDR2 SVGIG (reference sequence). For the CDR3, the DNA is TGTGCCTGGAGACAGAACACTGAAGCTTTCTTT. Protein: CAWRQNTEAFF.